This T cell receptor (beta chain) was sequenced for a study of blood T cells in healthy people across ages. Trimming removed 2 bases at V and 4 bases at J, with 18 bases between. CDR1 is MNHEY, CDR2 SVGEGT, per germline. The CDR3 loop spans 17 amino acids. Primers used in a second PCR of about 7 to 12 cycles were a sample-barcoded 5' primer and a J-beta primer mix. TCRdb recomputed calls from the 5' RACE reads with MiXCR, one row per CDR3 protein. The sample has around 1,800,000 distinct CDR3 sequences; around 42% are singletons. The chain is built from TRBV6-2 or TRBV6-3 and TRBJ2-1; the D call may be TRBD1 or TRBD2 (5 bases each). The source is a human donor in good health. What was sequenced was blood. The chain's CDR3 is CASSYAKTPGRYNEQFF. CDR3 bases: TGTGCCAGCAGTTACGCAAAAACTCCGGGGCGATACAATGAGCAGTTCTTC.